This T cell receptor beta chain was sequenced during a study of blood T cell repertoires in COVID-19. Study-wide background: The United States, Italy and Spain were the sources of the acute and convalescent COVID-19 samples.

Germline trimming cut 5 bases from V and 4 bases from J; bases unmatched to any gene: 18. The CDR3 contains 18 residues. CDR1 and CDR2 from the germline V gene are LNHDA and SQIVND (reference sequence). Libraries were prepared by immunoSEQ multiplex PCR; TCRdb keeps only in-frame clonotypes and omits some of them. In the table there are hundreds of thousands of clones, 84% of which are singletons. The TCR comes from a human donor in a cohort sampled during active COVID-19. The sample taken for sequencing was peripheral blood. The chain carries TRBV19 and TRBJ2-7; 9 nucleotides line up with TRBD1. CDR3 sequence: CASSPASSSGTGFYEQYF. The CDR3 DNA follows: TGTGCCAGTAGTCCAGCAAGCTCCTCCGGGACAGGGTTTTACGAGCAGTACTTC.